This T cell receptor (beta chain) emerged from a study of T cells in Graves' hyperthyroidism and ophthalmopathy. It was RNA transcripts that yielded the amplified TCR beta CDR3 regions. The HTBI primer set drove a first-round RT-PCR of the TCR CDR3. A single record per CDR3 protein comes from TCRdb applying MiXCR to the multiplex PCR reads. The table lists approximately 370,000 distinct CDR3 sequences, approximately 17% of them singletons. A few counts support this clonotype. The CDR3 has 14 amino acids. The V and J ends lost 2 bases and 2 bases respectively, with 11 bases between them. Germline V gene data show CDR1 as DFQATT and CDR2 as SNEGSKA (reference sequence). Before ophthalmopathy appeared, progressors gave blood at initial hyperthyroidism diagnosis.

The sequencing input was blood. This sequence joins TRBV20-1 and TRBJ2-3; D uncertain. This sequence was found in a woman aged 25 to 45 with Graves' hyperthyroidism that later progressed to Graves' ophthalmopathy. The DNA of the CDR3 is TGCAGTGCTAGACCGACACACGCCACAGATACGCAGTATTTT. Encoded protein: CSARPTHATDTQYF.